Presented here are 8 T cell receptor beta chains from one specimen sequenced in a study of cytotoxic CD8 clonotypes in ibrutinib-treated CLL. Using immunoSEQ multiplex PCR, the repertoire was profiled, and TCRdb retains in-frame clones only, with some absent. This sample has almost 250,000 clones, with 70% found just once. Specimen: PBMCs, collected after 24 months of ibrutinib treatment. These receptor sequences come from a human donor with chronic lymphocytic leukemia.

The V and J genes are TRBV7-3 and TRBJ2-1; 10 bases align to TRBD2. The V gene's germline CDR1 is SGHTA and CDR2 FQGTGA. V was clipped by 1 base and J by 9 bases; unmatched bases: 6. The CDR3 runs to 15 residues. For the CDR3, the DNA is TGTGCCAGCAGCTTAATGGGGACTAGCGTCAGTGAGCAGTTCTTC. Translated: CASSLMGTSVSEQFF. Variable domain in full (rest from reference TRBV7-3 and TRBJ2-1): GAGVSQTPSNKVTEKGKYVELRCDPISGHTALYWYRQSLGQGPEFLIYFQGTGAADDSGLPNDRFFAVRPEGSVSTLKIQRTERGDSAVYLCASSLMGTSVSEQFFGPGTRLTVL.

The V call is TRBV19, the J call TRBJ1-4, with TRBD1 matching over 12 bases. J gave up 8 bases and V 5 bases, and 3 bases lay outside the gene matches. Germline values: CDR1 LNHDA, CDR2 SQIVND (reference sequence). The CDR3 length is 14 residues. CDR3 in amino acids: CASSVGQGAEKLFF. The CDR3, as DNA: TGTGCCAGTAGTGTGGGACAGGGGGCCGAAAAACTGTTTTTT.

The rearrangement joins TRBV27 to TRBJ1-2; 8 bases agree with TRBD1. The CDR3 totals 13 residues. The J segment lost 8 bases and the V segment lost 3 bases, leaving 5 bases of the junction unmatched. Germline lookup yields CDR1 MNHEY and CDR2 SMNVEV (reference sequence). The CDR3 region is CASSFRDRKGYTF. In nucleotides, the CDR3 is TGTGCCAGCAGTTTCCGGGACAGGAAGGGCTACACCTTC.

This clone has only one observation. This sequence joins TRBV15 and TRBJ2-2; D may match TRBD1 or TRBD2 (5 bases each). CDR1 and CDR2 from the germline V gene are LNHNV and YYDKDF (reference sequence). The V end was cut by 2 bases, the J end by 0 bases, with 7 bases between. The CDR3 is 15 residues long. The chain's CDR3 is CATSRQGANTGELFF. The CDR3 nucleotides read TGTGCCACCAGCAGACAGGGAGCGAACACCGGGGAGCTGTTTTTT. The variable domain in full, completed from reference TRBV15 and TRBJ2-2, reads DAMVIQNPRYQVTQFGKPVTLSCSQTLNHNVMYWYQQKSSQAPKLLFHYYDKDFNNEADTPDNFQSRRPNTSFCFLDIRSPGLGDTAMYLCATSRQGANTGELFFGEGSRLTVL.

The V and J genes are TRBV28 and TRBJ2-7; tentative D call: TRBD2 (5 bases). Trimming removed 6 bases from V and 5 bases from J, with 8 bases in between. There are 11 residues in the CDR3. CDR1 is MDHEN and CDR2 is SYDVKM in the germline V gene. CDR3 protein: CASREAHEQYF. CDR3 nucleotides: TGTGCCAGCAGGGAGGCCCACGAGCAGTACTTC.

The chain carries TRBV6-6 and TRBJ1-2, with 10 bases lining up with TRBD1. The CDR3 is made up of 14 amino acids. V lost 8 bases, J lost 8 bases, and 11 bases stayed unmatched. Germline V gene data show CDR1 as MNHNY and CDR2 as SVGAGI (reference sequence). Here the CDR3 reads CASALTDRGLGYTF. CDR3 sequence (DNA): TGTGCCAGCGCCTTAACCGACAGGGGGCTCGGCTACACCTTC.

The V call is TRBV13, the J call TRBJ1-1; D not certain. Trimming removed 3 bases from V and 4 bases from J, with 15 bases in between. Germline CDR1 and CDR2: PRHDT and FYEKMQ (reference sequence). The length of the CDR3 is 15 residues. The DNA for the CDR3 is TGTGCCAGCAGCTTTGGGCGCCCCGGCACCACTGAAGCTTTCTTT. Protein: CASSFGRPGTTEAFF. Drawing the rest from reference TRBV13 and TRBJ1-1, the complete variable domain is AAGVIQSPRHLIKEKRETATLKCYPIPRHDTVYWYQQGPGQDPQFLISFYEKMQSDKGSIPDRFSAQQFSDYHSELNMSSLELGDSALYFCASSFGRPGTTEAFFGQGTRLTVV.

V is TRBV10-1 and J is TRBJ1-1, with D perhaps matching TRBD1 (5 bases). The germline CDR1 and CDR2 sequences are WNHNN and SYGVQD (reference sequence). V was pared by 0 bases and J by 8 bases, with 13 bases between. The CDR3 is made up of 14 amino acids. The CDR3 reads CASSESGDGKEAFF. CDR3 DNA: TGCGCCAGCAGTGAGTCGGGGGATGGCAAGGAAGCTTTCTTT.